One and the same sample provided the 4 T cell receptor beta chains below, sequenced in a study of OX40 agonist ivuxolimab in advanced cancers. Sequencing used immunoSEQ multiplex PCR; TCRdb keeps in-frame clones, though not all of them. The sample lists approximately 68,000 clones; 80% to 90% were seen once. Material: CD4+ or CD8+ T cells sorted from blood, obtained in a trial of the OX40 agonist ivuxolimab. The receptor set was obtained from an adult with an advanced solid tumor such as melanoma, head and neck, liver or kidney cancer.

The V call is TRBV9, the J call TRBJ2-1, with D possibly matching TRBD2 (5 bases). Germline assignment: CDR1 SGDLS and CDR2 YYNGEE. This CDR3 is 14 amino acids long. V was trimmed by 2 bases and J by 2 bases, leaving 8 bases between them. The CDR3 region is CASSVGSTYNEQFF. As DNA, the CDR3 is TGTGCCAGCAGCGTTGGGAGTACCTACAATGAGCAGTTCTTC.

V usage is TRBV5-4 and J usage is TRBJ2-1; D not certain. Trimming pared 4 bases from V and 6 bases from J, leaving 14 bases between. The germline V gene has CDR1 SGHNT and CDR2 YYREEE (reference sequence). CDR3 size: 14 residues. CDR3 amino acids: CASSLSYMGNEQFF. DNA of the CDR3: TGTGCCAGCAGCCTTTCGTACATGGGCAATGAGCAGTTCTTC.

The genes are TRBV5-1 and TRBJ2-3, with D maybe TRBD1 (5 bases). The ends were cut back, 4 bases at V and 0 bases at J, with 15 bases in the middle. Germline assignment: CDR1 SGHRS and CDR2 YFSETQ. The CDR3 spans 16 residues. CDR3: CASSPGHVYSTDTQYF. Here the CDR3 DNA reads TGCGCCAGCAGCCCCGGACATGTCTATAGCACAGATACGCAGTATTTT.

The chain recombines TRBV29-1 with TRBJ2-5, with D uncertain. Trimming took 3 bases from V and 2 from J, leaving 10 bases between them. Germline V gene sequence: CDR1 SQVTM, CDR2 ANQGSEA. The CDR3 loop spans 13 amino acids. CDR3 residues: CSVDSHGQETQYF. The CDR3 DNA reads as TGCAGCGTTGACTCACATGGGCAAGAGACCCAGTACTTC. The whole variable domain, remainder taken from reference TRBV29-1 and TRBJ2-5, is SAVISQKPSRDICQRGTSLTIQCQVDSQVTMMFWYRQQPGQSLTLIATANQGSEATYESGFVIDKFPISRPNLTFSTLTVSNMSPEDSSIYLCSVDSHGQETQYFGPGTRLLVL.